The 25 T cell receptor beta chains reported below all come from one sample, sequenced in a study of PD-1 blockade in classical Hodgkin lymphoma. The time point: newly diagnosed, previously untreated cHL patient sample. Some clones are missing from TCRdb's copy, which holds only in-frame ones; the method was immunoSEQ multiplex PCR. The table lists under 80,000 clones, about 93% of them singletons, with 2% to 3% in the top ten. Input material: peripheral blood mononuclear cells (PBMCs). The source of these receptors is a human donor with classical Hodgkin lymphoma.

V is TRBV18 and J is TRBJ1-1, with D possibly being TRBD1 (5 bases). Germline loops: CDR1 KGHSH, CDR2 LQKENI. This CDR3 spans 14 amino acids. V lost 3 bases and J lost 6, with 14 bases in between. CDR3 bases: TGTGCCAGCTCACCGAATGCGGGGGTTTCTGAAGCTTTCTTT. Its protein product is CASSPNAGVSEAFF.

The chain employs TRBV11-2 and TRBJ2-5; TRBD2 matches at 7 bases. This CDR3 has 14 amino acids. After removal of 1 base from V and 6 bases from J, the junction contained 5 bases not matched to a gene. Germline CDR1 reads SGHAT; CDR2 reads FQNNGV. The CDR3 region is CASSLVAGEQTQYF. DNA of the CDR3: TGTGCCAGCAGCTTAGTGGCGGGAGAACAGACCCAGTACTTC.

CDR3 residues: CASSERQGSTGELFF. DNA for the CDR3: TGTGCCAGCAGTGAGAGGCAGGGGTCCACCGGGGAGCTGTTTTTT. The chain recombines TRBV6-4 with TRBJ2-2; possible D gene TRBD1, 6 bases. Germline V gene data show CDR1 as MRHNA and CDR2 as SNTAGT. The CDR3 sequence is 15 residues long. Trimming shortened V by 3 bases and J by 4 bases, and 12 bases separated the two germline ends.

The J gene is TRBJ1-3, the V gene TRBV28; D not resolved. There are 15 residues in the CDR3. From germline, CDR1 is MDHEN and CDR2 SYDVKM. With 1 base removed from V and 4 bases from J, the gap between germline ends came to 11 bases. CDR3 nucleotide sequence: TGTGCCAGCAGTTTATTGGGAGAAACCGGAAACACCATATATTTT. Amino acid sequence: CASSLLGETGNTIYF.

The V call is TRBV5-1, the J call TRBJ1-1; D is ambiguous. In germline, CDR1 is SGHRS, CDR2 YFSETQ. The CDR3 has 14 residues. V was shortened by 3 bases and J by 5 bases, with 14 bases between the two germline ends. The CDR3 bases are TGCGCCAGCAGCTCGAAGGACTCGGCTACTGAAGCTTTCTTT. Translation: CASSSKDSATEAFF.

Written as DNA, the CDR3 is TGTGCCAGCAGTGAAGCGTGGTACTCTGGAAACACCATATATTTT. This gives the protein CASSEAWYSGNTIYF. This chain links TRBV6-1 with TRBJ1-3; D ambiguous. Trimming stripped 0 bases from V and 0 bases from J, with 6 bases between. The CDR3 contains 15 residues. CDR1 is MNHNS, CDR2 SASEGT, per germline.

V usage is TRBV6-5 and J usage is TRBJ2-1; unclear D gene. Germline-derived CDR1 and CDR2 are MNHEY and SVGAGI. This CDR3 has 13 amino acids. The V end was cut by 8 bases, the J end by 3 bases, with 11 bases between. The CDR3 sequence: CASYTASYNEQFF. For the CDR3, the DNA is TGTGCCAGCTACACAGCGAGCTACAATGAGCAGTTCTTC.

The chain links TRBV5-1 to TRBJ1-5, with D unclear. CDR3 length: 14 amino acids. The germline V gene encodes CDR1 SGHRS and CDR2 YFSETQ. V was clipped by 1 base and J by 5 bases, with 10 bases between them. The CDR3 here is CASSLQVGDQPQHF. CDR3 sequence (DNA): TGCGCCAGCAGCTTGCAAGTCGGGGATCAGCCCCAGCATTTT. The complete variable domain, with remaining parts taken from reference TRBV5-1 and TRBJ1-5, reads KAGVTQTPRYLIKTRGQQVTLSCSPISGHRSVSWYQQTPGQGLQFLFEYFSETQRNKGNFPGRFSGRQFSNSRSEMNVSTLELGDSALYLCASSLQVGDQPQHFGDGTRLSIL.

Concerning this clone itself: The sample contains more than one DNA sequence encoding this CDR3. This rearrangement joins TRBV30 to TRBJ2-1; no definite D call. Germline V lookup: CDR1 GTSNPN, CDR2 SVGIG (reference sequence). The ends were cut back, 2 bases at V and 1 base at J, with 3 bases in the middle. The CDR3 contains 12 residues. Here the CDR3 DNA reads TGTGCCTGGAGTCGTTCCTACAATGAGCAGTTCTTC. This gives the protein CAWSRSYNEQFF.

This chain links TRBV7-2 with TRBJ1-2; D possibly corresponds to TRBD1 (5 bases). CDR1 is SGHTA and CDR2 is FQGNSA in the germline V gene. This CDR3 has 14 residues. V was clipped by 4 bases and J by 2 bases, with 11 bases between them. CDR3 nucleotides: TGTGCCAGCAGCTCAAGGGCAGGGAACTATGGCTACACCTTC. Translated: CASSSRAGNYGYTF.

The chain couples TRBV5-4 to TRBJ2-7; D is undetermined. The length of the CDR3 is 15 residues. In germline, CDR1 is SGHNT, CDR2 YYREEE (reference sequence). V gave up 4 bases and J gave up 0 bases, with 14 bases separating them. The CDR3 here is CASSSRIHPSYEQYF. The CDR3 nucleotides read TGTGCCAGCAGCAGCCGGATCCACCCCTCCTACGAGCAGTACTTC.

The chain links TRBV6-5 to TRBJ2-5; possibly TRBD1 for D (5 bases). Trimming took off 8 bases at V and 7 bases at J, with 17 bases between the two ends. CDR3 length: 13 residues. Germline CDR1 reads MNHEY; CDR2 reads SVGAGI. Written as DNA, the CDR3 is TGTGCCAGCGTCTCAAGGGGAATCCGGACCCAGTACTTC. This sequence encodes CASVSRGIRTQYF.

This clone showed up just once. The genes are TRBV4-2 and TRBJ1-5; no definite D call. Trimming stripped 2 bases from V and 4 bases from J, with 9 bases between. CDR1 is LGHNA and CDR2 is YNFKEQ in the germline V gene. The length of the CDR3 is 14 residues. This chain's CDR3 is CASSQRTGNQPQHF. The CDR3 nucleotides read TGTGCCAGCAGCCAAAGGACGGGAAATCAGCCCCAGCATTTT.

In this sample, this clone turned up once. This rearrangement joins TRBV7-2 to TRBJ2-7; D ambiguous. Germline CDR1 SGHTA, CDR2 FQGNSA. This CDR3 is built from 15 residues. The V end lost 5 bases, the J end lost 0 bases, and 14 bases lay between the germline ends. For the CDR3, the DNA is TGTGCCAGCAGCATCGTGTCAGCGTCCTCCTACGAGCAGTACTTC. Translating it yields CASSIVSASSYEQYF.

The chain combines TRBV7-6 with TRBJ2-3; D is unclear. Trimming pared 0 bases from V and 9 bases from J, leaving 10 bases between. Germline CDR1 reads SGHVS; CDR2 reads FNYEAQ. This CDR3 is 13 amino acids long. CDR3 nucleotide sequence: TGTGCCAGCAGCTTAGCGGAAACCGTCACGCAGTATTTT. Translation gives CASSLAETVTQYF. Full variable domain (outside the CDR3, taken from reference TRBV7-6 and TRBJ2-3): GAGVSQSPRYKVTKRGQDVALRCDPISGHVSLYWYRQALGQGPEFLTYFNYEAQQDKSGLPNDRFSAERPEGSISTLTIQRTEQRDSAMYRCASSLAETVTQYFGPGTRLTVL.

This clone appeared a single time. This chain connects TRBV5-6 to TRBJ1-3, with D perhaps matching TRBD1 (6 bases). Trimming left V 1 base short and J 3 bases short, with 11 bases between. The V gene's germline CDR1 is SGHDT and CDR2 YYEEEE. This CDR3 has 15 residues. CDR3 DNA: TGTGCCAGCAGCTTGTACACAGGGCTTGGAAACACCATATATTTT. Residues: CASSLYTGLGNTIYF.

The chain is built from TRBV11-2 and TRBJ2-2; 10 positions agree with TRBD2. Germline CDR1 and CDR2: SGHAT and FQNNGV. The CDR3 consists of 16 residues. The V and J ends lost 5 bases and 6 bases, in that order; junction bases with no gene match: 9. This CDR3 is CASSGYSGGASGELFF. Here the CDR3 DNA reads TGTGCCAGCAGCGGGTACAGCGGGGGGGCGTCCGGGGAGCTGTTTTTT.

This chain uses TRBV7-7 with TRBJ2-5, with D perhaps matching TRBD1 (5 bases). Trimming shortened V by 1 base and J by 5 bases, and 11 bases separated the two germline ends. The CDR3 sequence is 14 residues long. Germline values: CDR1 SSHAT, CDR2 FNYEAQ (reference sequence). The CDR3 coding sequence is TGTGCCAGCAGCTTAGAAGGGGCTTACGAGACCCAGTACTTC. As protein: CASSLEGAYETQYF.

The J gene is TRBJ2-1, the V gene TRBV4-1, with 13 bases identical to TRBD2. Trimming took 0 bases from V and 9 from J; bases not matched to a gene: 8. The CDR3 consists of 17 residues. Germline V gene sequence: CDR1 MGHRA, CDR2 YSYEKL. The CDR3 protein is CASSQDPGLAGDSEQFF. Here the CDR3 DNA reads TGCGCCAGCAGCCAAGATCCCGGACTAGCGGGAGATAGTGAGCAGTTCTTC.

This clone has only a few counts. The genes are TRBV27 and TRBJ2-5; D possibly corresponds to TRBD1 (6 bases). V lost 10 bases and J lost 1, with 19 bases in between. Per the germline V gene, CDR1 is MNHEY and CDR2 is SMNVEV (reference sequence). The CDR3 is 15 amino acids. The chain's CDR3 is CATRGARTAQETQYF. In DNA form, the CDR3 reads TGTGCCACCAGGGGAGCAAGGACAGCCCAAGAGACCCAGTACTTC.

The rearrangement links TRBV27 to TRBJ1-1; 8 bases are a match to TRBD1. With V trimmed by 6 bases and J by 5 bases, 14 bases remained unmatched. This CDR3 is 16 amino acids long. Germline V CDR1 and CDR2: MNHEY, SMNVEV (reference sequence). The CDR3 is CASSPPRQGIRTEAFF. The CDR3 DNA follows: TGTGCCAGCAGCCCACCTCGACAGGGGATTAGGACTGAAGCTTTCTTT.

This chain links TRBV6-1 with TRBJ2-4; 8 nucleotides line up with TRBD2. Trimming at V came to 4 bases and at J to 1 base, leaving 15 bases not matched to a gene. CDR3 length equals 19 residues. The germline V gene has CDR1 MNHNS and CDR2 SASEGT. The CDR3 here is CASSAPLPGGAVAKNIQYF. CDR3 nucleotide sequence: TGTGCCAGCAGTGCCCCGTTACCCGGGGGGGCCGTGGCCAAAAACATTCAGTACTTC.

This clone appeared a single time. The V gene is TRBV7-9, the J gene TRBJ1-4, with D tentatively TRBD1 (6 bases). V lost 5 bases and J 8 bases, leaving 15 bases between the germline ends. In germline, CDR1 is SEHNR, CDR2 FQNEAQ (reference sequence). The CDR3 has 14 residues. CDR3 sequence: CASSRGTFEEKLFF. Written as DNA, the CDR3 is TGTGCCAGCAGCCGCGGGACATTTGAGGAAAAACTGTTTTTT.

The V and J genes are TRBV14 and TRBJ1-2; possible D gene TRBD1, 6 bases. The length of the CDR3 is 15 residues. CDR1 and CDR2 (germline): SGHDN, FVKESK. With 4 bases removed from V and 7 bases from J, the gap between germline ends came to 19 bases. The CDR3 region is CASSPYGGAGAGYTF. The CDR3 DNA follows: TGTGCCAGCAGCCCCTACGGGGGGGCAGGAGCTGGCTACACCTTC. Based on the CDR3 plus reference TRBV14 and TRBJ1-2, the full variable domain is EAGVTQFPSHSVIEKGQTVTLRCDPISGHDNLYWYRRVMGKEIKFLLHFVKESKQDESGMPNNRFLAERTGGTYSTLKVQPAELEDSGVYFCASSPYGGAGAGYTFGSGTRLTVV.

The chain couples TRBV2 to TRBJ1-6, with TRBD1 as a possible D gene (6 bases). The germline gives CDR1 SNHLY, CDR2 FYNNEI. V lost 7 bases, J lost 4 bases, and 14 bases lay in between. This CDR3 spans 15 amino acids. CDR3 in DNA: TGTGCCAGCAACCCGGACAGCCTTTATAATTCACCCCTCCACTTT. This encodes CASNPDSLYNSPLHF.